The entry below describes one T cell receptor (beta chain). This CDR3 spans 12 amino acids. With 4 bases removed from V and 8 bases from J, the gap between germline ends came to 6 bases. In germline, CDR1 is ENHRY, CDR2 SYGVKD. Using a J-beta primer mix together with a sample-barcoded 5' primer, a second PCR was run for roughly 6 to 12 cycles. From the 5' RACE reads, TCRdb called clonotypes with MiXCR, one entry per CDR3 protein. This table holds 700,000 to 800,000 distinct CDR3 sequences, approximately 39% found once. The sample belongs to a study of blood T cells in healthy people across ages. The sample consisted of blood. V gene TRBV10-3 combines with J gene TRBJ1-6, with D hard to call. This receptor was taken from a woman in her sixties in good health. CDR3 bases: TGTGCCATCAGTGTTGGGGATTCACCCCTCCACTTT. Protein product: CAISVGDSPLHF.